Following are 21 T cell receptor beta chains from one sample sequenced in a study of blood T cell repertoires in COVID-19. Method: immunoSEQ multiplex PCR; TCRdb's copy keeps in-frame clones and lacks some. The sample lists around 150,000 clones, about 90% seen once, with about 4% in the top ten. Material: peripheral blood. The receptors derive from a woman aged 55-75 years with active or convalescent COVID-19.

The V and J genes are TRBV7-2 and TRBJ2-5; 7 positions match TRBD2. This CDR3 contains 14 residues. CDR1 and CDR2 from the germline V gene are SGHTA and FQGNSA. The V gene end was trimmed by 1 base and the J gene end by 1 base; junction bases not matched to a gene: 0. This CDR3 reads CASSLERGQETQYF. Written as DNA, the CDR3 is TGTGCCAGCAGCTTAGAGCGGGGCCAAGAGACCCAGTACTTC.

The rearrangement uses TRBV5-5 and TRBJ2-3, with a weak D call TRBD1 (6 bases). There are 15 residues in the CDR3. V shed 5 bases and J shed 2 bases, with 15 bases lying between them. In germline, CDR1 is SGHKS, CDR2 YYEKEE (reference sequence). The chain's CDR3 is CASRDGTLITDTQYF. CDR3 bases: TGTGCCAGCAGGGACGGGACACTGATCACAGATACGCAGTATTTT.

This clone was counted between two and nine times. The V call is TRBV13, the J call TRBJ2-1; tentatively, D is TRBD2 (7 bases). This CDR3 is built from 16 residues. V was pared by 3 bases and J by 8 bases, with 20 bases between. Looked up from germline, CDR1 is PRHDT and CDR2 is FYEKMQ (reference sequence). This CDR3 is CASSLLWGGKVDEQFF. The CDR3, as DNA: TGTGCCAGCAGCTTGTTATGGGGGGGCAAGGTCGATGAGCAGTTCTTC. Looking up the rest from reference TRBV13 and TRBJ2-1 gives the full variable domain: AAGVIQSPRHLIKEKRETATLKCYPIPRHDTVYWYQQGPGQDPQFLISFYEKMQSDKGSIPDRFSAQQFSDYHSELNMSSLELGDSALYFCASSLLWGGKVDEQFFGPGTRLTVL.

The V and J genes are TRBV5-4 and TRBJ2-7; 11 bases line up with TRBD1. Per the germline V gene, CDR1 is SGHNT and CDR2 is YYREEE (reference sequence). V lost 0 bases and J lost 6; bases outside the gene matches: 5. This CDR3 has 15 amino acids. The CDR3 nucleotides are TGTGCCAGCAGCTTGGTTGGACAGGGGGCCTCCGAGCAGTACTTC. This gives the protein CASSLVGQGASEQYF.

The J gene is TRBJ1-1, the V gene TRBV28; TRBD1 matches at 8 bases. Germline V gene data show CDR1 as MDHEN and CDR2 as SYDVKM. The J segment lost 1 base and the V segment lost 2 bases, leaving 6 bases of the junction unmatched. This CDR3 spans 16 amino acids. The CDR3, as DNA: TGTGCCAGCAGTTTAGGGACAGGAATAACGAACACTGAAGCTTTCTTT. Its protein is CASSLGTGITNTEAFF.

V gene TRBV7-2 combines with J gene TRBJ1-3, with D possibly being TRBD1 (5 bases). The CDR3 extends over 17 amino acids. CDR1 and CDR2 from the germline V gene are SGHTA and FQGNSA. Deletions cut 5 bases from V and 0 bases from J, with 17 bases between. CDR3: CASSPVTVRSSGNTIYF. DNA for the CDR3: TGTGCCAGCAGCCCTGTGACAGTCAGGAGCTCTGGAAACACCATATATTTT. Full variable domain (missing parts from reference TRBV7-2 and TRBJ1-3): GAGVSQSPSNKVTEKGKDVELRCDPISGHTALYWYRQSLGQGLEFLIYFQGNSAPDKSGLPSDRFSAERTGGSVSTLTIQRTQQEDSAVYLCASSPVTVRSSGNTIYFGEGSWLTVV.

The chain links TRBV4-3 to TRBJ2-1; 7 bases match TRBD2. This CDR3 has 18 residues. Germline CDR1 and CDR2: LGHNA and YSLEER. Germline trimming cut 0 bases from V and 3 bases from J; bases unmatched to any gene: 11. CDR3 coding DNA: TGCGCCAGCAGCCAAGACGCTTTTTGGGGGGGGGACTACAATGAGCAGTTCTTC. Translated: CASSQDAFWGGDYNEQFF.

The rearrangement joins TRBV30 to TRBJ1-4; D perhaps matches TRBD1 (5 bases). Germline V gene sequence: CDR1 GTSNPN, CDR2 SVGIG (reference sequence). CDR3 length: 15 amino acids. Trimming pared 1 base from V and 6 bases from J, leaving 15 bases between. CDR3: CAWSDQGGVDEKLFF. CDR3 DNA sequence: TGTGCCTGGAGTGACCAGGGAGGTGTGGATGAAAAACTGTTTTTT.

The chain couples TRBV6-5 to TRBJ1-1; D might be TRBD1 (5 bases). Germline V gene lookup returns CDR1 MNHEY and CDR2 SVGAGI. CDR3 length equals 16 residues. V was clipped by 4 bases and J by 4 bases, with 19 bases between them. For the CDR3, the DNA is TGTGCCAGCAGTTCAACCTCCAGCGCTGGGGCCACTGAAGCTTTCTTT. Its translation: CASSSTSSAGATEAFF.

This chain joins TRBV10-1 and TRBJ1-2; 8 positions agree with TRBD1. The CDR3 is 13 amino acids. Germline CDR1 WNHNN, CDR2 SYGVQD (reference sequence). J lost 4 bases, V lost 3 bases, and 1 base had no gene match. In DNA form, the CDR3 reads TGCGCCAGCAGTGACGGGACAGGCTATGGCTACACCTTC. This codes for CASSDGTGYGYTF.

This clone was seen just once. This chain connects TRBV30 to TRBJ2-3; tentative D call: TRBD2 (7 bases). The CDR3 is 16 residues long. Germline V lookup: CDR1 GTSNPN, CDR2 SVGIG (reference sequence). V lost 3 bases and J 1 base, leaving 17 bases between the germline ends. As DNA, the CDR3 is TGTGCCTGGAGCGGGGGGCTAACATGGGGCACAGATACGCAGTATTTT. Amino acid sequence: CAWSGGLTWGTDTQYF.

DNA for the CDR3: TGTGCCACCAGTGAGGGGGGAGGCCCAGAGACCCAGTACTTC. Its protein is CATSEGGGPETQYF. This chain joins TRBV24-1 and TRBJ2-5; D perhaps matches TRBD2 (6 bases). V lost 4 bases, J lost 4 bases, and 12 bases lay in between. The CDR3 has 14 amino acids. CDR1 is KGHDR and CDR2 is SFDVKD in the germline V gene.

The chain carries TRBV18 and TRBJ1-5, with 7 bases aligning to TRBD1. The CDR3 runs 17 residues. Germline assignment: CDR1 KGHSH and CDR2 LQKENI. With V trimmed by 1 base and J by 6 bases, 12 bases remained unmatched. The CDR3 region is CASSPQGGKVGSQPQHF. CDR3 nucleotide sequence: TGTGCCAGCTCACCACAAGGGGGCAAAGTGGGGAGTCAGCCCCAGCATTTT.

V and J are TRBV19 and TRBJ2-1, with 10 bases matching TRBD1. The CDR3 sequence is 15 residues long. The junction had 4 bases not matched to a gene; V was cut back by 1 base and J by 7 bases. CDR1 and CDR2 (germline): LNHDA, SQIVND (reference sequence). The CDR3 reads CASSIGQGAQNEQFF. The CDR3 region has the DNA TGTGCCAGTAGTATAGGACAGGGGGCGCAAAATGAGCAGTTCTTC.

CDR3 amino acids: CASSVDWTEGDEQFF. The CDR3 bases are TGTGCCAGCAGCGTAGACTGGACGGAGGGCGATGAGCAGTTCTTC. The J gene is TRBJ2-1, the V gene TRBV9; D perhaps matches TRBD2 (6 bases). Trimming took off 0 bases at V and 8 bases at J, with 15 bases between the two ends. Germline assignment: CDR1 SGDLS and CDR2 YYNGEE. The CDR3 has 15 amino acids.

The V and J genes are TRBV11-3 and TRBJ2-3; 8 bases are shared with TRBD2. The length of the CDR3 is 17 residues. The germline gives CDR1 SGHNT, CDR2 YENEEA. J lost 2 bases, V lost 0 bases, and 7 bases had no gene match. CDR3 in amino acids: CASSLDRTSMDTDTQYF. In nucleotides, the CDR3 is TGTGCCAGCAGCTTAGACCGGACTAGCATGGACACAGATACGCAGTATTTT. Based on the CDR3 plus reference TRBV11-3 and TRBJ2-3, the full variable domain is EAGVVQSPRYKIIEKKQPVAFWCNPISGHNTLYWYLQNLGQGPELLIRYENEEAVDDSQLPKDRFSAERLKGVDSTLKIQPAELGDSAVYLCASSLDRTSMDTDTQYFGPGTRLTVL.

V and J are TRBV5-1 and TRBJ2-2; D not resolved. Germline assignment: CDR1 SGHRS and CDR2 YFSETQ. Trimming removed 4 bases from V and 0 bases from J, with 10 bases in between. The CDR3 contains 15 residues. The CDR3 sequence is CASSPQVPNTGELFF. DNA of the CDR3: TGCGCCAGCAGCCCCCAGGTACCGAACACCGGGGAGCTGTTTTTT.

The chain is built from TRBV5-1 and TRBJ2-7, with TRBD1 as a possible D gene (6 bases). Trimming stripped 0 bases from V and 7 bases from J, with 26 bases between. This CDR3 has 18 amino acids. CDR1 is SGHRS, CDR2 YFSETQ, per germline. Here the CDR3 reads CASSLAGTIRPRSGEQYF. DNA for the CDR3: TGCGCCAGCAGCTTGGCCGGGACAATAAGGCCAAGATCGGGAGAGCAGTACTTC.

This clone appeared a single time. The V call is TRBV5-8, the J call TRBJ1-1; 7 bases match TRBD1. The CDR3 extends over 14 amino acids. CDR1 and CDR2 from the germline V gene are SGHTS and YDEGEE. The V gene end was trimmed by 1 base and the J gene end by 3 bases; junction bases not matched to a gene: 3. The CDR3 DNA reads as TGTGCCAGCAGCTTGCAGGGGGGTTACACTGAAGCTTTCTTT. Encoded protein: CASSLQGGYTEAFF.

The V call is TRBV6-5, the J call TRBJ2-5; D is ambiguous. The germline gives CDR1 MNHEY, CDR2 SVGAGI. The CDR3 contains 15 residues. Between the trimmed V and J ends, which lost 2 bases and 0 bases, there was a span of 10 bases. CDR3 loop: CASSYGQAYQETQYF. CDR3 nucleotides: TGTGCCAGCAGTTACGGCCAGGCGTACCAAGAGACCCAGTACTTC.

The genes are TRBV7-9 and TRBJ2-5; D may be TRBD2 (6 bases). The germline gives CDR1 SEHNR, CDR2 FQNEAQ (reference sequence). Trimming removed 5 bases from V and 5 bases from J, with 18 bases in between. The CDR3 is 15 residues long. CDR3 loop: CASSRGTLDAETQYF. CDR3 bases: TGTGCCAGCAGCCGCGGGACCCTGGACGCGGAGACCCAGTACTTC.